This is a list of T cell receptor beta chains from one sample in a study of blood T cell repertoires in COVID-19. Here immunoSEQ multiplex PCR was the method, and the copy in TCRdb shows in-frame clones only, minus some. Among 120,000 to 150,000 clones, roughly three quarters were seen once, and the ten largest hold about 8.6%. Sequencing input: peripheral blood. These receptors were collected from a man in his fifties with active or convalescent COVID-19. Each CDR3 is given with its conserved first and last residue. D genes are given only for firm matches. Rows may omit the clone size; those that give it use once, few, many or a size class.

d_gene	j_gene	v_gene	abundance	CDR3nt	CDR3aa
TRBD2	TRBJ2-1	TRBV14	few	TGTGCCAGCAGCCAAGGACTAGCGGGAGGGCCGGGGTACAATGAGCAGTTCTTC	CASSQGLAGGPGYNEQFF
TRBD1	TRBJ1-5	TRBV28	few	TGTGCCAGCAGTTCCCGGGACAGCCTTTTACAGCCCCAGCATTTT	CASSSRDSLLQPQHF
TRBD2	TRBJ2-7	TRBV28	NA	TGTGCCAGCAGTTTTTCTAGCGGGAGCCTCTACGAGCAGTACTTC	CASSFSSGSLYEQYF
NA	TRBJ1-1	TRBV4-1	once	TGCGCCAGCAGCCAACCAGACAGTGAAGCTTTCTTT	CASSQPDSEAFF
TRBD1	TRBJ1-1	TRBV18	NA	TGTGCCAGCTCACTAGACAGGGCGAACACTGAAGCTTTCTTT	CASSLDRANTEAFF
NA	TRBJ1-3	TRBV5-8	NA	TGTGCCAGCAGCACTCAGAGGACTGGAAACACCATATATTTT	CASSTQRTGNTIYF
TRBD2	TRBJ2-7	TRBV7-3	NA	TGTGCCAGCAGCCCGCAGGCGGGAGACTACGAGCAGTACTTC	CASSPQAGDYEQYF
TRBD1	TRBJ1-2	TRBV2	NA	TGTGCCAGCAGTGGATCTTTGATATGGACAGGGAATAAGGTTAACTATGGCTACACCTTC	CASSGSLIWTGNKVNYGYTF
TRBD1	TRBJ1-5	TRBV2	NA	TGTGCCAGCAGGGGGGACAGGGGTATGGATCAGCCCCAGCATTTT	CASRGDRGMDQPQHF
NA	TRBJ2-4	TRBV4-1	NA	TGCGCCAGCAGCCGGGGACTTGGCAAAAACATTCAGTACTTC	CASSRGLGKNIQYF
TRBD1	TRBJ2-3	TRBV6-5	NA	TGTGCCAGCAGTTACTGGACAGGGCCGGGCACAGATACGCAGTATTTT	CASSYWTGPGTDTQYF
NA	TRBJ2-2	TRBV24-1	NA	TGTGCCACCAGTGATTTGCGGCTAGGGAGTCGCGGGGAGCTGTTTTTT	CATSDLRLGSRGELFF
NA	TRBJ2-1	TRBV24-1	NA	TGTGCCACCAGTGATGAGGGAAGGGCCGGCGATGAGCAGTTCTTC	CATSDEGRAGDEQFF
TRBD2	TRBJ2-3	TRBV5-1	NA	TGCGCCAGCTCCCTTGGGCAGGGCCCTAGCGGGAGTGGTACGCAGTATTTT	CASSLGQGPSGSGTQYF
TRBD1	TRBJ1-5	TRBV7-4	NA	TGTGCCAGCAGCTTCAAGGACAGGAAGAATCAGCCCCAGCATTTT	CASSFKDRKNQPQHF
TRBD1	TRBJ2-1	TRBV11-3	NA	TGTGCCAGCAGTTTTGACAGGGCGTCCTACAATGAGCAGTTCTTC	CASSFDRASYNEQFF
TRBD2	TRBJ2-3	TRBV23-1	NA	TGCGCCAGCAGTCTGTCTAGCGGGAGCCAGGCAGATACGCAGTATTTT	CASSLSSGSQADTQYF
NA	TRBJ1-6	TRBV10-2	NA	TGCGCCAGCAGTCCTCGGGGGGATAATTCACCCCTCCACTTT	CASSPRGDNSPLHF
NA	TRBJ1-5	TRBV27	NA	TGTGCCAGCAGTTTAGGGTACCCGGGAAGTGGAAATCAGCCCCAGCATTTT	CASSLGYPGSGNQPQHF
NA	TRBJ2-5	TRBV7-9	NA	TGTGCCACAAAGCCCAGGGCCCAAGAGACCCAGTACTTC	CATKPRAQETQYF
TRBD2	TRBJ2-2	TRBV27	NA	TGTGCCAGCAGTTTCCTAGCGGGAGAGGCCGGGGAGCTGTTTTTT	CASSFLAGEAGELFF
TRBD1	TRBJ1-1	TRBV6-2/TRBV6-3	NA	TGTGCCAGCAGTTACGCCGGGAGGGGGCGGACTGAAGCTTTCTTT	CASSYAGRGRTEAFF
TRBD2	TRBJ2-3	TRBV15	NA	TGTGCCACCAGCAGAGGGGCTAGCGGGAGGGCCGGGGGCACAGATACGCAGTATTTT	CATSRGASGRAGGTDTQYF
NA	TRBJ2-3	TRBV12-3/TRBV12-4	NA	TGTGCCAGCAGTCCCTGGAGGGTAGATACGCAGTATTTT	CASSPWRVDTQYF
NA	TRBJ2-1	TRBV5-6	NA	TGTGCCAGCAGCTTGGCCCGTTATGAGCAGTTCTTC	CASSLARYEQFF